These T cell receptor beta chains were read from a single sample in a study of human T cells and chemical hapten exposure. TCRdb used MiXCR to reprocess the RACE reads, holding one entry per CDR3 protein. The repertoire includes under 200,000 distinct CDR3 sequences, around 30% of them detected once, and about 2.8% sits in the top ten. Sequences were derived from whole blood, sampled in connection with sensitization to the hapten diphenylcyclopropenone (DPC). These receptors originate from a woman under 40 with alopecia areata. Some clones in this sample may be carry-over from other donors' samples. CDR3s include the opening cysteine and the closing phenylalanine or tryptophan. The D gene is left open where the match is weak. Not every row has a clone size; where given, it reads once, few, many or a size class.

size | J | V | D | DNA | CDR3
many | TRBJ1-1 | TRBV29-1 | . | TGCAGCGTTAAGAACACTGAAGCTTTCTTT | CSVKNTEAFF
few | TRBJ1-1 | TRBV28 | . | TGTGCCAGCAGTTCACCTCCGAGTGGGAACACTGAAGCTTTCTTT | CASSSPPSGNTEAFF
. | TRBJ2-7 | TRBV15 | TRBD1 | TGTGCCACCAGCAGAAAAACAGGGGCGACCTCCTACGAGCAGTACTTC | CATSRKTGATSYEQYF
few | TRBJ2-5 | TRBV29-1 | . | TGCAGCGTTGGCAGGGACCAAGAGACCCAGTACTTC | CSVGRDQETQYF
. | TRBJ2-5 | TRBV29-1 | TRBD2 | TGCAGCGTTGAACTACTAGCGGGAGGGGCCCAAGAGACCCAGTACTTC | CSVELLAGGAQETQYF
. | TRBJ2-7 | TRBV9 | . | TGTGCCAGCAGCGTAGTCCCCGGGGAACTCGGCGAGCAGTACTTC | CASSVVPGELGEQYF
. | TRBJ1-6 | TRBV5-1 | . | TGCGCCAGCAGCGTGGGGGGCTTTCGGTCACCCCTCCACTTT | CASSVGGFRSPLHF
. | TRBJ1-1 | TRBV28 | TRBD1 | TGTGCCTCATTCCGGGACAGGGGAGAGACTGAAGCTTTCTTT | CASFRDRGETEAFF
few | TRBJ1-2 | TRBV28 | . | TGTGCCAGCAGTTTACAGGGGACTGGCCGTGGCTACACCTTC | CASSLQGTGRGYTF
. | TRBJ2-3 | TRBV28 | . | TGTGCCAGCAGTTCCCACTGGGCGGACCCTTCGGGCACAGATACGCAGTATTTT | CASSSHWADPSGTDTQYF
once | TRBJ1-1 | TRBV2 | . | TGTGCCAGCATTCGGGTCCTGAACACTGAAGCTTTCTTT | CASIRVLNTEAFF
few | TRBJ2-3 | TRBV20-1 | . | TGCAGTGCTAGTGGAGGGGGCGAGATTGGTACGCAGTATTTT | CSASGGGEIGTQYF
. | TRBJ1-6 | TRBV20-1 | . | TGCAGTGCACCGACGAGGAGCTCCTATAATTCACCCCTCCACTTT | CSAPTRSSYNSPLHF
. | TRBJ1-5 | TRBV21-1 | . | TGTGCCAGCAGCACTCCGGGACCGTGGGGCAATCAGCCCCAGCATTTT | CASSTPGPWGNQPQHF
. | TRBJ2-7 | TRBV6-5 | . | TGTGCCAGCAGGCCCCGGGACTCCTACGAGCAGTACTTC | CASRPRDSYEQYF
few | TRBJ1-5 | TRBV24-1 | . | TGTGCCACCAGTTGGGGCTACAATCAGCCCCAGCATTTT | CATSWGYNQPQHF
once | TRBJ2-2 | TRBV11-3 | . | TGTGCCAGCAGGACGACCGCCCACACCGGGGAGCTGTTTTTT | CASRTTAHTGELFF
few | TRBJ2-7 | TRBV4-1 | TRBD1 | TGCGCCAGCAGTCCAGGGGGTAACAACGAGCAGTACTTC | CASSPGGNNEQYF
. | TRBJ1-2 | TRBV4-3 | . | TGCGCCAGCAGCCAAGAGGGGAGGGGGGGCTATGGCTACACCTTC | CASSQEGRGGYGYTF
. | TRBJ2-3 | TRBV9 | . | TGTGCCAGCAGCGTAGGAGGGAAAGATACGCAGTATTTT | CASSVGGKDTQYF
few | TRBJ1-1 | TRBV7-9 | . | TGTGCCAGCAGCTTTGAGCACCCAGCGACCACTGAAGCTTTCTTT | CASSFEHPATTEAFF
. | TRBJ1-4 | TRBV4-3 | . | TGCGCCAGCAGCCAAGGGGGGGCGGTTAATGAAAAACTGTTTTTT | CASSQGGAVNEKLFF
few | TRBJ2-3 | TRBV3-1 | . | TGTGCCAGCAGCCCCAGGGAGACAGATACGCAGTATTTT | CASSPRETDTQYF
. | TRBJ1-4 | TRBV3-1 | . | TGTGCCAGCAGCCCACGGGACGGCCAGAATGAAAAACTGTTTTTT | CASSPRDGQNEKLFF
many | TRBJ2-4 | TRBV4-2 | TRBD2 | TGTGCCAGCAGCCAAGATGGGAGGGCCCGGTACTTC | CASSQDGRARYF
. | TRBJ1-6 | TRBV6-2/TRBV6-3 | . | TGTGCCAGCAGTCTCGGGACGGTCCAGTTGACACCCCTCCACTTT | CASSLGTVQLTPLHF
. | TRBJ1-1 | TRBV15 | . | TGTGCCACCAGCAGAGAGGGAATGATGAACACTGAAGCTTTCTTT | CATSREGMMNTEAFF
. | TRBJ2-1 | TRBV6-2/TRBV6-3 | TRBD2 | TGTGCCAGCAGTAAACTCTCTCGGACTAGATCCTACAATGAGCAGTTCTTC | CASSKLSRTRSYNEQFF
. | TRBJ2-3 | TRBV28 | . | TGTGCCAGCAGCACGAACCTGGGCACAGATACGCAGTATTTT | CASSTNLGTDTQYF
few | TRBJ2-1 | TRBV28 | TRBD2 | TGTGCCACACTAGGGGCGGGGGAAGGGACCTACAATGAGCAGTTCTTC | CATLGAGEGTYNEQFF
. | TRBJ2-7 | TRBV28 | . | TGTGCCAGCAGTTGGGCCGTCGGGTCCTACGAGCAGTACTTC | CASSWAVGSYEQYF
many | TRBJ2-1 | TRBV6-2/TRBV6-3 | . | TGTGCCAGCAGTTACGACAGTTACAATGAGCAGTTCTTC | CASSYDSYNEQFF
once | TRBJ2-6 | TRBV7-6 | . | TGTGCCAGCAGCTTGAGGGGCCACGGGGCCAACGTCCTGACTTTC | CASSLRGHGANVLTF
few | TRBJ2-3 | TRBV5-1 | . | TGCGCCAGCAGCTTATGGAGGGCCCCAGATACGCAGTATTTT | CASSLWRAPDTQYF
few | TRBJ1-1 | TRBV6-4 | . | TGTGCCAGCAGTGTTGAGGCGGCCACTGAAGCTTTCTTT | CASSVEAATEAFF
. | TRBJ2-7 | TRBV5-1 | . | TGCGCCAGCAGCTTGGCCGTGTTAGGGGTAGTGGCCTACGAGCAGTACTTC | CASSLAVLGVVAYEQYF
. | TRBJ1-4 | TRBV28 | TRBD1 | TGTGCCAGCAGTTTGGGACAGGGAGGCGAAAAACTGTTTTTT | CASSLGQGGEKLFF
few | TRBJ2-5 | TRBV6-2/TRBV6-3 | . | TGTGCCAGCAGTTACAACAGGGAGACCCAGTACTTC | CASSYNRETQYF
. | TRBJ1-5 | TRBV7-9 | TRBD1 | TGTGCCAGCAGCAACCGACAGGGTCACAATCAGCCCCAGCATTTT | CASSNRQGHNQPQHF
. | TRBJ1-2 | TRBV10-3 | TRBD1 | TGTGCCAGCGAAGACAGGGCAGCTAACTATGGCTACACCTTC | CASEDRAANYGYTF
. | TRBJ1-3 | TRBV28 | . | TGTGCCAGCGCGACAGTAGGAAACACCATATATTTT | CASATVGNTIYF
. | TRBJ2-1 | TRBV18 | TRBD2 | TGTGCCAGCTCACCTTTTACGGGACTAGCGGGGTCAGATGAGCAGTTCTTC | CASSPFTGLAGSDEQFF
many | TRBJ1-4 | TRBV7-9 | . | TGTGCCAGCAGCTCCCCGTTCGTTAGGCCGAATGAAAAACTGTTTTTT | CASSSPFVRPNEKLFF
. | TRBJ2-7 | TRBV28 | . | TGTGCCAGCAGACCCCCTCAGGTTGTCGAGCAGTACTTC | CASRPPQVVEQYF
. | TRBJ1-3 | TRBV6-2/TRBV6-3 | . | TGTGCCAGCAGCCGGTCTGGCTCTTTCGGGGGAAACACCATATATTTT | CASSRSGSFGGNTIYF
few | TRBJ1-5 | TRBV12-3/TRBV12-4 | TRBD1 | TGTGCCAGCAGTTTGGGGACAGGGACTCAGCCCCAGCATTTT | CASSLGTGTQPQHF
few | TRBJ2-7 | TRBV28 | . | TGTGCCAGCAATCTAGGGGGACCGAGCTCCTACGAGCAGTACTTC | CASNLGGPSSYEQYF
. | TRBJ2-2 | TRBV20-1 | TRBD1 | TGCAGTGCTACGGGACAGGGAAGGGTCACCGGGGAGCTGTTTTTT | CSATGQGRVTGELFF
. | TRBJ1-5 | TRBV12-3/TRBV12-4 | TRBD1 | TGTGCCAGCAGTTTACAGGGACAGGGGGGAAGTCAGCCCCAGCATTTT | CASSLQGQGGSQPQHF
once | TRBJ1-4 | TRBV28 | . | TGTGCCAGCAGCAGCGCCGGGCAGGGTGCGGGAACTAATGAAAAACTGTTTTTT | CASSSAGQGAGTNEKLFF
. | TRBJ2-1 | TRBV12-3/TRBV12-4 | . | TGTGCCAGCACCCCTGGTCGGAATGAGCAGTTCTTC | CASTPGRNEQFF